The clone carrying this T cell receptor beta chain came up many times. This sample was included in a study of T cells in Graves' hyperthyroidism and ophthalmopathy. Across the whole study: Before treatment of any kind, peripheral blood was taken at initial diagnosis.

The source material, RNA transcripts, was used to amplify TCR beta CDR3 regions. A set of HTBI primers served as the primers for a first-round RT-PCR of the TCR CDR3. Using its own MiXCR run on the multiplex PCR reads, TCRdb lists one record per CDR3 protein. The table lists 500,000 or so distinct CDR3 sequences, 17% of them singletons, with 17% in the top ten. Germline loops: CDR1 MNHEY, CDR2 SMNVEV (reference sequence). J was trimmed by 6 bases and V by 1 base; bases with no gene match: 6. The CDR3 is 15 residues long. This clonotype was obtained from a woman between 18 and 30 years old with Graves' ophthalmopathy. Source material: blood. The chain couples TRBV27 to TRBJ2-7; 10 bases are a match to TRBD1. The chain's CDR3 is CASSLWGTGVGEQYF. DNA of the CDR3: TGTGCCAGCAGTTTATGGGGGACAGGGGTCGGCGAGCAGTACTTC.